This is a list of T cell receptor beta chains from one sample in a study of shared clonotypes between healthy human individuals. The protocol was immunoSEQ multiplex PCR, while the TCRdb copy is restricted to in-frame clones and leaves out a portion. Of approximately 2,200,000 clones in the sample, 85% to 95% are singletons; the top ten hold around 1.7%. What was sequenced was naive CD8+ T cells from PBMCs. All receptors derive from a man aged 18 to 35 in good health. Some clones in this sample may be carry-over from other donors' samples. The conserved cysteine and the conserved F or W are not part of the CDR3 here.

ASRQTAAYEQY	TRBV19	TRBJ2-7
ATSRGTGGRKETQY	TRBV15	TRBJ2-5
ASSLFRDSPLH	TRBV27	TRBJ1-6
ASSKGAVEEGDF	TRBV7-8	TRBJ1-1
ASSMGVQYDQPQH	TRBV19	TRBJ1-5
ASSERLGDQPQH	TRBV2	TRBJ1-5
SVVGGRVYNEQF	TRBV29-1	TRBJ2-1
ASIPRDTEAF	TRBV5-1	TRBJ1-1
ASSQDMETGAYNEQF	TRBV4-1	TRBJ2-1
ASSPPAIAGVNEQF	TRBV9	TRBJ2-1
ASSLGGRGDYEQY	TRBV28	TRBJ2-7
ASSSTGTYEQY	TRBV7-8	TRBJ2-7
ASSQDAGMGVNQPQH	TRBV4-1	TRBJ1-5
ASSQVLNSYEQY	TRBV4-3	TRBJ2-7
ASSIEDTDTQY	TRBV19	TRBJ2-3
ASSPGPQSGELF	TRBV7-9	TRBJ2-2
ASSPQVAGVNNEQF	TRBV4-3	TRBJ2-1
ASSEALYINYEQY	TRBV6-1	TRBJ2-7
ASTNRAAPRYGYT	TRBV19	TRBJ1-2
ASSLDGPRETQY	TRBV13	TRBJ2-5
ASSPPGRANEQF	TRBV7-6	TRBJ2-1
ASSGQGGADTQY	TRBV28	TRBJ2-3
ASRGRGQNTEAF	TRBV27	TRBJ1-1
ASSPIGGLGGYT	TRBV13	TRBJ1-2
AWSDRGVIDQPQH	TRBV30	TRBJ1-5
ASSQEDRGSAQY	TRBV28	TRBJ2-5
ASSHGTSGETQY	TRBV7-8	TRBJ2-5
VRSLAGQGFYT	TRBV7-5	TRBJ1-2
ASSFRTAEQY	TRBV28	TRBJ2-7
ASSVGASGSGEQY	TRBV9	TRBJ2-7
ASSVGLAGLGYEQF	TRBV9	TRBJ2-1
ASSQGPPETQY	TRBV4-3	TRBJ2-5
ASSLVFSGAYTGELF	TRBV7-9	TRBJ2-2
ASNPGAGETQY	TRBV9	TRBJ2-5
ASSSTRQAGNQPQH	TRBV7-8	TRBJ1-5
ASSLAQGRYQETQY	TRBV5-6	TRBJ2-5
ASSYSAGRTEAF	TRBV6-5	TRBJ1-1
ASTPRTGGTYEQY	TRBV27	TRBJ2-7
ASSLSSTSGRTQTQY	TRBV5-1	TRBJ2-5
AGTGTSDTQY	TRBV27	TRBJ2-3
ASSLRQGAGETQY	TRBV7-3	TRBJ2-5
ASNEGALNIQY	TRBV2	TRBJ2-4
ASSGQGAGNTIY	TRBV27	TRBJ1-3
ASNKESPGLVFYEQY	TRBV2	TRBJ2-7
ASSIPDRATGANVLT	TRBV28	TRBJ2-6
TSSQEGIGGNEQF	TRBV1	TRBJ2-1
AWSGPGTGRYEQY	TRBV30	TRBJ2-7